This is a list of T cell receptor beta chains from one sample in a study of response to subunit inactivated influenza vaccine. TCRdb processed the RT-PCR reads anew with MiXCR; each CDR3 protein has one entry. The sample consists of about 650,000 distinct CDR3 sequences, 14% of them appearing once. This material consisted of PBMCs from blood, taken less than 15 days before vaccination. All receptors derive from a man between 50 and 59 years old who received an inactivated influenza vaccine. The CDR3 runs from the conserved cysteine through the conserved F or W. A D gene is named only where the DNA matches it firmly. Rows may omit the clone size; those that give it use once, few, many or a size class.

length	D	V	size	J	DNA	CDR3
15	TRBD2	TRBV7-9	NA	TRBJ2-7	TGTGCCAGCAGCTTAGGGAGCGGGGGGCCCGACGAGCAGTACTTC	CASSLGSGGPDEQYF
15	TRBD1	TRBV15	few	TRBJ2-3	TGTGCCACCAGCAGGGCAGGGGGCCGCACAGATACGCAGTATTTT	CATSRAGGRTDTQYF
14	NA	TRBV12-3/TRBV12-4	many	TRBJ2-1	TGTGCCAGCAGCCCGGGACCCAGCTACAGTGAGCAGTTCTTC	CASSPGPSYSEQFF
18	NA	TRBV24-1	few	TRBJ2-1	TGTGCCACCAGTGATTTGCCCTTCCGGGACACCTCCTACAATGAGCAGTTCTTC	CATSDLPFRDTSYNEQFF
13	NA	TRBV19	NA	TRBJ1-1	TGTGCCAGTAGCTTTTCAGGGAGCTACGAAGCTTTCTTT	CASSFSGSYEAFF
16	TRBD2	TRBV5-1	few	TRBJ2-5	TGCGCCAGCAGCTTACTACTAGCGGGGGGCCAAGAGACCCAGTACTTC	CASSLLLAGGQETQYF
12	NA	TRBV30	NA	TRBJ1-2	TGTGCCTGGAGGATTTTTAACTATGGCTACACCTTC	CAWRIFNYGYTF
15	NA	TRBV6-2/TRBV6-3	NA	TRBJ2-3	TGTGCCAGCACCACCCGGTGGAGGGAGGCAGATACGCAGTATTTT	CASTTRWREADTQYF
15	NA	TRBV6-1	many	TRBJ2-2	TGTGCCAGCAGTCCAGGGAGATGGTTTTCCGGGGAGCTGTTTTTT	CASSPGRWFSGELFF
15	TRBD2	TRBV3-1	few	TRBJ2-1	TGTGCCAGCAGCCACCTAGCGGGGGCTCACAATGAGCAGTTCTTC	CASSHLAGAHNEQFF
15	NA	TRBV27	many	TRBJ1-1	TGTGCCAGCAGCCCAATCAGGGATCAGAACACTGAAGCTTTCTTT	CASSPIRDQNTEAFF
19	TRBD1	TRBV7-2	NA	TRBJ2-7	TGTGCCAGCAGCTTATCGGACAGGGGGCGCAGAAGCCTACTTTACGAGCAGTACTTC	CASSLSDRGRRSLLYEQYF
15	NA	TRBV5-1	once	TRBJ2-2	TGCGCCAGCAGCTTGCGTGTGTCGGGGACCGGGGAGCTGTTTTTT	CASSLRVSGTGELFF
14	NA	TRBV5-1	many	TRBJ1-1	TGCGCCAGCAGCTGGGGCCCGACAAACACTGAAGCTTTCTTT	CASSWGPTNTEAFF
15	NA	TRBV16	NA	TRBJ2-7	TGTGCCAGCAGCCAATCTCGGGCAAGTTCCTACGAGCAGTACTTC	CASSQSRASSYEQYF
18	NA	TRBV30	few	TRBJ2-5	TGTGCCTGGAGTGTACACCCCGTTTTGCGGTTTTACCAAGAGACCCAGTACTTC	CAWSVHPVLRFYQETQYF
15	TRBD1	TRBV7-9	many	TRBJ2-7	TGTGCCAGCAGCTCCTGGACAGGGCGATCCTACGAGCAGTACTTC	CASSSWTGRSYEQYF
13	TRBD1	TRBV27	few	TRBJ1-4	TGTGCCAGCACAACAGGGGCCCACGAAAAACTGTTTTTT	CASTTGAHEKLFF
13	NA	TRBV7-9	NA	TRBJ1-2	TGTGCCAGCAGCTTCCACAGTAACTATGGCTACACCTTC	CASSFHSNYGYTF
13	TRBD2	TRBV29-1	NA	TRBJ2-3	TGCAGCGTTGAAGAAGGGCTAGGGAGGGCCGCGGGTTTT	CSVEEGLGRAAGF
18	TRBD2	TRBV11-2	NA	TRBJ2-7	TGTGCCAGCAGCTTAGATCTCGGTTTGCGGGGGGGCCGGTACGAGCAGTACTTC	CASSLDLGLRGGRYEQYF
15	NA	TRBV5-5	NA	TRBJ1-2	TGTGCCAGCAGCTTCGCAGCAGATAGATTCTATGGCTACACCTTC	CASSFAADRFYGYTF
14	NA	TRBV5-1	NA	TRBJ2-7	TGCGCCAGCAGGCCGGGACAAGCTACCTACGAGCAGTACTTC	CASRPGQATYEQYF
13	NA	TRBV15	few	TRBJ2-3	TGTGCCACCAGCAGAGACCACACAGATACGCAGTATTTT	CATSRDHTDTQYF
15	TRBD2	TRBV5-4	NA	TRBJ2-1	TGTGCCAGCAGCTTCGCACTAGCGGGAGCTGATGAGCAGTTCTTC	CASSFALAGADEQFF
15	TRBD1	TRBV28	few	TRBJ1-5	TGTGCCAGCAGTTTTAGACAGGGTGTTTATCAGCCCCAGCATTTT	CASSFRQGVYQPQHF
15	TRBD2	TRBV6-2/TRBV6-3	many	TRBJ2-4	TGTGCCAGCAGCTCGGGACTAGCGGGAGCGTACATTCAGTACTTC	CASSSGLAGAYIQYF
14	TRBD1	TRBV24-1	many	TRBJ2-3	TGTGCCACCGAGAGTGGGACAGGGGTAGATACGCAGTATTTT	CATESGTGVDTQYF
16	TRBD1	TRBV6-1	few	TRBJ2-1	TGTGCCAGCAGGGGAAGGACAGGGGGCTCCTACAATGAGCAGTTCTTC	CASRGRTGGSYNEQFF
15	NA	TRBV10-3	few	TRBJ2-1	TGTGCCATCAGTGAGAATTCAGGTAGGGGGGATGAGCAGTTCTTC	CAISENSGRGDEQFF
14	TRBD1	TRBV6-1	few	TRBJ1-4	TGTGCCAGCAGGCCGGACAGGGTCAATGAAAAACTGTTTTTT	CASRPDRVNEKLFF
15	NA	TRBV5-6	few	TRBJ1-2	TGTGCCAGCAGCTTGGCCAGGAACATCAACTATGGCTACACCTTC	CASSLARNINYGYTF
16	TRBD2	TRBV7-2	many	TRBJ2-7	TGTGCCAGCAGCACTAGACTAGCGGGAAAACACTACGAGCAGTACTTC	CASSTRLAGKHYEQYF
14	NA	TRBV28	NA	TRBJ2-7	TGTGCCAGCAGTTATGGGGCCAAGTCCTACGAGCAGTACTTC	CASSYGAKSYEQYF
13	NA	TRBV5-1	NA	TRBJ2-1	TGCGCCAGCAGCGGGGACATCTTAGAAGGGCAGTTCTTC	CASSGDILEGQFF
14	NA	TRBV6-1	few	TRBJ2-7	TGTGCCAGTGGAGGGCGGGGTGGGACCTACGAGCAGTACTTC	CASGGRGGTYEQYF
12	TRBD1	TRBV29-1	few	TRBJ2-1	TGCAGCTCGGGACAGGGGTACAATGAGCAGTTCTTC	CSSGQGYNEQFF
14	NA	TRBV6-2/TRBV6-3	many	TRBJ1-1	TGTGCCAGCAGTCCCCCGAAGGACAACACTGAAGCTTTCTTT	CASSPPKDNTEAFF
19	NA	TRBV4-3	NA	TRBJ2-4	TGCGCCAGCAGCCAGTGGGGTGGTCTAGCAGAACTTGGCAAAAACATTCAGTACTTC	CASSQWGGLAELGKNIQYF
13	NA	TRBV7-2	NA	TRBJ2-3	TGTGCCAGCAGCTCCGAGTTAACAGATACGCAGTATTTT	CASSSELTDTQYF
17	NA	TRBV5-1	few	TRBJ1-1	TGCGCCAGCAGCTTGGGGGGGGGTTTCACCAGACACACTGAAGCTTTCTTT	CASSLGGGFTRHTEAFF
15	TRBD1	TRBV7-9	few	TRBJ1-2	TGTGCCAGCAGTAGCTCGGACAGGGCTAACTATGGCTACACCTTC	CASSSSDRANYGYTF
15	TRBD1	TRBV28	few	TRBJ1-1	TGTGCCAGCAGTACCCCCGGGACAGGGAACTTTGAAGCTTTCTTT	CASSTPGTGNFEAFF
16	NA	TRBV3-1	few	TRBJ2-7	TGTGCCAGCAGCCCTACGAGACACAGGAGCTCCTACGAGCAGTACTTC	CASSPTRHRSSYEQYF
16	NA	TRBV27	few	TRBJ2-3	TGTGCCAGCAGTTTATTCCAGCCCTCTAGCACAGATACGCAGTATTTT	CASSLFQPSSTDTQYF
15	TRBD1	TRBV5-1	many	TRBJ2-7	TGCGCCAGCAGCTTAGGACAGGGATTCTCCTACGAGCAGTACTTC	CASSLGQGFSYEQYF